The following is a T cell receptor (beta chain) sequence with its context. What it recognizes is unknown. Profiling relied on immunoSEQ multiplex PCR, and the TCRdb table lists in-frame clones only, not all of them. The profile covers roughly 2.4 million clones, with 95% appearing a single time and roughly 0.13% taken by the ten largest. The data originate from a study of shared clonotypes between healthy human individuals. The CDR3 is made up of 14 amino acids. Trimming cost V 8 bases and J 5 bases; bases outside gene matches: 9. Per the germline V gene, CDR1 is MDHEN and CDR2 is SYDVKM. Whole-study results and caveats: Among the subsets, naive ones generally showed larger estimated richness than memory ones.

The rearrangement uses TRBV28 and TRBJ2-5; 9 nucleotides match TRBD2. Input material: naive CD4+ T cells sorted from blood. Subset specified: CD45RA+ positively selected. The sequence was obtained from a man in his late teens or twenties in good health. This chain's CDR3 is CASGYSGGGETQYF. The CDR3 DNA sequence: TGTGCCAGCGGCTATAGCGGGGGTGGGGAGACCCAGTACTTC.